The 19 T cell receptor beta chains reported below all come from one sample, sequenced in a study of response to subunit inactivated influenza vaccine. Using its own MiXCR run on the RT-PCR reads, TCRdb lists one record per CDR3 protein. This sample yields about 700,000 distinct CDR3 sequences, of which approximately 15% are seen a single time; 5.5% to 7% belongs to the top ten. The sample was PBMCs from blood, taken 14 to 15 days before vaccination. The receptors originated from a man aged 50 or older who received an inactivated influenza vaccine.

CDR3 nucleotide sequence: TGCAGTGCTAGTCGACCCGGGGCCAGGAAAAACATTCAGTACTTC. This codes for CSASRPGARKNIQYF. The genes are TRBV20-1 and TRBJ2-4; either TRBD1 or TRBD2 may supply D (5 bases each). The CDR3 is made up of 15 amino acids. CDR1 and CDR2 (germline): DFQATT, SNEGSKA (reference sequence). V gave up 3 bases and J gave up 4 bases, with 16 bases separating them.

Only a few counts were recorded for this clonotype. The V gene is TRBV11-1, the J gene TRBJ1-6; D is undetermined. The CDR3 consists of 14 residues. Trimming removed 5 bases from V and 10 bases from J, with 15 bases in between. Germline CDR1 is SGHAT and CDR2 is FQDESV (reference sequence). This CDR3 reads CASSPALPRSPLHF. The DNA of the CDR3 is TGTGCCAGCAGCCCTGCGTTGCCCAGGTCACCCCTCCACTTT. Filled out from reference TRBV11-1 and TRBJ1-6, the complete variable domain reads EAEVAQSPRYKITEKSQAVAFWCDPISGHATLYWYRQILGQGPELLVQFQDESVVDDSQLPKDRFSAERLKGVDSTLKIQPAELGDSAMYLCASSPALPRSPLHFGNGTRLTVT.

This rearrangement joins TRBV12-3 or TRBV12-4 to TRBJ2-5; D is uncertain. This CDR3 has 14 residues. V lost 2 bases, J lost 5 bases, and 12 bases lay in between. The chain's CDR3 is CASSLPGFSETQYF. Here the CDR3 DNA reads TGTGCCAGCAGTTTACCCGGGTTTAGCGAGACCCAGTACTTC.

This clonotype was seen many times. The chain employs TRBV29-1 and TRBJ2-3; 11 positions match TRBD2. CDR3 length equals 16 residues. The J segment lost 0 bases and the V segment lost 7 bases, leaving 9 bases of the junction unmatched. Germline V gene sequence: CDR1 SQVTM, CDR2 ANQGSEA. CDR3 sequence (DNA): TGCAGCGCCCCGTCGACTAGCGGGGTTAGCACAGATACGCAGTATTTT. Its translation is CSAPSTSGVSTDTQYF.

The chain couples TRBV27 to TRBJ1-1, with D uncertain. This CDR3 region has 15 residues. V dropped 1 base and J dropped 1 base, with 10 bases sitting between them. Germline V gene data show CDR1 as MNHEY and CDR2 as SMNVEV (reference sequence). The DNA for the CDR3 is TGTGCCAGCAGTTTATTACAGTCGGGGAACACTGAAGCTTTCTTT. This sequence encodes CASSLLQSGNTEAFF.

This clonotype was observed a few times. The rearrangement uses TRBV28 and TRBJ2-7; D may be TRBD2 (7 bases). This CDR3 has 14 amino acids. Germline loops: CDR1 MDHEN, CDR2 SYDVKM. Between the trimmed V and J ends, which lost 8 bases and 0 bases, there was a span of 14 bases. CDR3 amino acids: CASRVGGASYEQYF. In DNA, the CDR3 is TGTGCCAGCCGCGTTGGGGGGGCCTCCTACGAGCAGTACTTC.

This clonotype was found a few times. The chain uses TRBV11-2 and TRBJ2-5; D is perhaps TRBD2 (5 bases). V dropped 3 bases and J dropped 2 bases, with 16 bases sitting between them. CDR3 length: 16 residues. Germline loops: CDR1 SGHAT, CDR2 FQNNGV. This chain's CDR3 is CASSFGSLGPQETQYF. For the CDR3, the DNA is TGTGCCAGCAGCTTTGGGAGTTTGGGTCCTCAAGAGACCCAGTACTTC.

The sample holds a few counts of this clonotype. The chain employs TRBV6-2 or TRBV6-3 and TRBJ2-2; D not resolved. V was clipped by 6 bases and J by 3 bases, with 14 bases between them. Germline CDR1 reads MNHEY; CDR2 reads SVGEGT. The CDR3 loop spans 15 amino acids. The CDR3 DNA is TGTGCCAGCAGCTTGGATGCTATGGACACCGGGGAGCTGTTTTTT. Translated, it gives CASSLDAMDTGELFF.

This clonotype showed up just a few times. The gene calls are TRBV20-1 and TRBJ2-7; D gene unclear. The germline V gene encodes CDR1 DFQATT and CDR2 SNEGSKA (reference sequence). Deletions cut 6 bases from V and 2 bases from J, with 11 bases between. This CDR3 has 12 amino acids. CDR3 bases: TGCAGTGCCCGCGGAAACGCCTACGAGCAGTACTTC. Translation gives CSARGNAYEQYF.

This clonotype was seen a handful of times. The rearrangement links TRBV5-1 to TRBJ2-2, with 8 bases matching TRBD2. With V trimmed by 1 base and J by 1 base, 3 bases remained unmatched. The length of the CDR3 is 16 residues. Germline V gene lookup returns CDR1 SGHRS and CDR2 YFSETQ. The CDR3, as DNA: TGCGCCAGCAGCTTGCCACTAGCGGAGAACACCGGGGAGCTGTTTTTT. This sequence encodes CASSLPLAENTGELFF. Full variable domain (missing parts from reference TRBV5-1 and TRBJ2-2): KAGVTQTPRYLIKTRGQQVTLSCSPISGHRSVSWYQQTPGQGLQFLFEYFSETQRNKGNFPGRFSGRQFSNSRSEMNVSTLELGDSALYLCASSLPLAENTGELFFGEGSRLTVL.

This clonotype was recorded many times. This chain uses TRBV7-2 with TRBJ1-1, with a weak D call TRBD1 (5 bases). Trimming removed 3 bases at V and 11 bases at J, with 16 bases between. Germline values: CDR1 SGHTA, CDR2 FQGNSA. The length of the CDR3 is 13 residues. The CDR3 nucleotides read TGTGCCAGCAGCTTTACGTGGGGCGAAGGGGCTTTCTTT. Its translation: CASSFTWGEGAFF.

In this sample, this clonotype turned up a few times. This chain joins TRBV5-1 and TRBJ2-1; D perhaps matches TRBD2 (6 bases). The V gene lost 3 bases and the J gene lost 3 bases, with 13 bases spanning the gap. This CDR3 has 15 residues. Germline CDR1 reads SGHRS; CDR2 reads YFSETQ. The CDR3 DNA sequence: TGCGCCAGCAGCTGGACGGGGGTCCTCTACAATGAGCAGTTCTTC. It is translated as CASSWTGVLYNEQFF.

There are many counts of this clonotype. In nucleotides, the CDR3 is TGCAGTGCTAGGCTGGGTAACTACTACGAGCAGTACTTC. It specifies CSARLGNYYEQYF. The chain employs TRBV20-1 and TRBJ2-7, with D unresolved. Trimming stripped 3 bases from V and 3 bases from J, with 12 bases between. The germline gives CDR1 DFQATT, CDR2 SNEGSKA (reference sequence). The CDR3 totals 13 residues.

There are a few counts of this clonotype. The rearrangement uses TRBV11-2 and TRBJ1-4; 7 bases fit TRBD1. The trim removed 3 bases at V and 4 bases at J, leaving 5 bases unmatched. Germline-derived CDR1 and CDR2 are SGHAT and FQNNGV. The CDR3 runs 15 residues. The CDR3 DNA reads as TGTGCCAGCAGCTTTAGACAGGGTGGTAATGAAAAACTGTTTTTT. Translated, it gives CASSFRQGGNEKLFF.

The chain recombines TRBV5-4 with TRBJ2-1; no firm D call. The germline V gene has CDR1 SGHNT and CDR2 YYREEE (reference sequence). Trimming shortened V by 4 bases and J by 1 base, and 9 bases separated the two germline ends. This CDR3 spans 14 amino acids. The CDR3 DNA is TGTGCCAGCAGCCCCAGTAAGTCCTACAATGAGCAGTTCTTC. It is translated as CASSPSKSYNEQFF.

The chain employs TRBV2 and TRBJ2-7, with a weak D call TRBD2 (6 bases). V shed 6 bases and J shed 6 bases, with 18 bases lying between them. Germline CDR1 reads SNHLY; CDR2 reads FYNNEI. The CDR3 spans 14 residues. The CDR3 region is CASRTGTAGGEQYF. The CDR3 bases are TGTGCCAGCAGGACGGGAACAGCCGGGGGCGAGCAGTACTTC.

This sequence joins TRBV4-1 and TRBJ1-5, with TRBD1 identical over 9 bases. V dropped 6 bases and J dropped 7; count of bases not matched to a gene: 10. CDR3 size: 15 residues. Germline lookup yields CDR1 MGHRA and CDR2 YSYEKL. The CDR3 DNA follows: TGCGCCAGCAGTGGGGAGGGACAGGGCTGGCAGCCCCAGCATTTT. It is translated as CASSGEGQGWQPQHF.

The rearrangement joins TRBV2 to TRBJ2-3, with 8 bases identical to TRBD2. This CDR3 contains 15 residues. Germline V gives CDR1 SNHLY, CDR2 FYNNEI. With V trimmed by 3 bases and J by 0 bases, 2 bases remained unmatched. CDR3 nucleotide sequence: TGTGCCAGCAGTGACCAGCGGGGGAGCACAGATACGCAGTATTTT. This translates into CASSDQRGSTDTQYF.

This clonotype was seen at least ten times. The chain is built from TRBV5-1 and TRBJ1-2, with TRBD1 identical over 8 bases. Germline CDR1 reads SGHRS; CDR2 reads YFSETQ. V was clipped by 3 bases and J by 4 bases; unmatched bases: 5. This CDR3 is 14 amino acids long. The CDR3 here is CASSSPGGGYGYTF. Written as DNA, the CDR3 is TGCGCCAGCAGCTCTCCAGGGGGCGGCTATGGCTACACCTTC.